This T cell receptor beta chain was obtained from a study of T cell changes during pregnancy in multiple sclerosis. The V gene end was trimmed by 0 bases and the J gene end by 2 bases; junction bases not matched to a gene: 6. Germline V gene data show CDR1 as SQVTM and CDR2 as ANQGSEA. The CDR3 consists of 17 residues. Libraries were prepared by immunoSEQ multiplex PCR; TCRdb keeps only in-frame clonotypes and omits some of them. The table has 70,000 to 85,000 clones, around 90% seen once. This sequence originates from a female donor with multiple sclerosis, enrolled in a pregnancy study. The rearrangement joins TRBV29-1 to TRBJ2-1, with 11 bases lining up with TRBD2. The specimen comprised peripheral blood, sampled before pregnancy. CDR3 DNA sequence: TGCAGCGTTGAAGATCCACTAGCGGGGGACCCCTACAATGAGCAGTTCTTC. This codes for CSVEDPLAGDPYNEQFF.